Shown below are 23 T cell receptor beta chains from a single sample sequenced in a study of blood T cells in healthy people across ages. Together with a sample-barcoded 5' primer, a J-beta primer mix was included in a second PCR lasting about 6 to 12 cycles. In TCRdb, the 5' RACE reads were re-called with MiXCR into one record per CDR3 protein. The table shows about 1,000,000 distinct CDR3 sequences, with around 45% occurring only once. The sequenced sample consisted of blood. These receptors all stem from a woman in her sixties or seventies in good health.

V gene TRBV5-1 combines with J gene TRBJ1-2; D is ambiguous. Per the germline V gene, CDR1 is SGHRS and CDR2 is YFSETQ. Trimming pared 0 bases from V and 4 bases from J, leaving 16 bases between. The CDR3 spans 16 residues. The CDR3 sequence is CASSLVAGFGSYGYTF. The DNA of the CDR3 is TGCGCCAGCAGCTTGGTAGCGGGGTTTGGATCCTATGGCTACACCTTC.

This chain uses TRBV20-1 with TRBJ1-6; TRBD1 matches at 9 bases. CDR3 size: 17 residues. The ends lost 1 base at V and 0 bases at J; junction bases unmatched: 4. The germline gives CDR1 DFQATT, CDR2 SNEGSKA (reference sequence). CDR3 bases: TGCAGTGCTAGAGCAGGACAGGGGATCTCCTATAATTCACCCCTCCACTTT. This codes for CSARAGQGISYNSPLHF.

The J gene is TRBJ2-5, the V gene TRBV12-3 or TRBV12-4; D may be TRBD1 or TRBD2 (5 bases each). The closer fit of TRBJ2-7 to the DNA end suggests the J call may be wrong. This CDR3 spans 15 amino acids. The CDR3 DNA is TGTGCCAGCAGAACGGGACGAGGAGGCTGGGACGAGCAGTACTTC. Translating it yields CASRTGRGGWDEQYF.

Here the CDR3 DNA reads TGTGCCAGCAGCACCGGGACAGGGGGCGGATACGAGCAGTACTTC. Residues: CASSTGTGGGYEQYF. The V gene is TRBV7-9, the J gene TRBJ2-7; 12 bases are a match to TRBD1. V was clipped by 5 bases and J by 4 bases; unmatched bases: 6. The germline CDR1 and CDR2 sequences are SEHNR and FQNEAQ (reference sequence). The CDR3 spans 15 residues.

The V call is TRBV10-3, the J call TRBJ2-5; tentatively, D is TRBD2 (6 bases). V lost 6 bases and J lost 11, with 31 bases in between. The V gene's germline CDR1 is ENHRY and CDR2 SYGVKD. CDR3 size: 17 residues. The CDR3 loop is CAISAPTGLQRSNEQYF. The CDR3 region has the DNA TGTGCCATCAGCGCCCCTACAGGACTACAACGCTCCAATGAGCAGTACTTC.

This sequence joins TRBV20-1 and TRBJ1-2; a weak D match, TRBD1 (6 bases). This CDR3 region has 16 residues. Germline V CDR1 and CDR2: DFQATT, SNEGSKA (reference sequence). Trimming took 0 bases from V and 4 from J, leaving 18 bases between them. The CDR3 reads CSARDGSGRGIYGYTF. The CDR3 DNA reads as TGCAGTGCTAGAGACGGTTCGGGGAGGGGGATCTATGGCTACACCTTC.

This clonotype was observed a handful of times. The chain is built from TRBV4-2 and TRBJ1-5; D call uncertain. Trimming left V 4 bases short and J 3 bases short, with 13 bases between. From germline, CDR1 is LGHNA and CDR2 YNFKEQ. This CDR3 is 15 amino acids long. CDR3 nucleotide sequence: TGTGCCAGCAGCCGACGGACGGGTAACAATCAGCCCCAGCATTTT. The encoded protein is CASSRRTGNNQPQHF.

The chain couples TRBV29-1 to TRBJ2-3; the D gene could be TRBD1 or TRBD2 (6 bases each). Germline CDR1 is SQVTM and CDR2 is ANQGSEA. The CDR3 is made up of 12 amino acids. V lost 7 bases, J lost 4 bases, and 12 bases lay in between. CDR3 residues: CSGRAGADTQYF. CDR3 bases: TGCAGCGGGAGGGCAGGGGCAGATACGCAGTATTTT.

This clonotype was counted between two and nine times. The V gene is TRBV9, the J gene TRBJ2-1; 9 bases line up with TRBD1. The junction had 6 bases not matched to a gene; V was cut back by 3 bases and J by 5 bases. Germline lookup yields CDR1 SGDLS and CDR2 YYNGEE. This CDR3 contains 15 residues. In DNA, the CDR3 is TGTGCCAGCAGCGAAACCGGGACAGGGAACAATGAGCAGTTCTTC. This sequence encodes CASSETGTGNNEQFF.

The V call is TRBV4-1, the J call TRBJ2-1; D gene ambiguous. The CDR3 consists of 15 residues. From germline, CDR1 is MGHRA and CDR2 YSYEKL. V lost 0 bases and J lost 2, with 8 bases in between. The CDR3 nucleotides are TGCGCCAGCAGCCAAGAGACCATTACCTACAATGAGCAGTTCTTC. Its translation: CASSQETITYNEQFF.

The sample holds one count of this clonotype. This sequence joins TRBV4-1 and TRBJ2-3; a possible D gene is TRBD1 (5 bases). CDR3 length: 15 amino acids. The V gene lost 1 base and the J gene lost 6 bases, with 14 bases spanning the gap. Germline V gene data show CDR1 as MGHRA and CDR2 as YSYEKL. The DNA of the CDR3 is TGCGCCAGCAGCCAAGGAAGCAGGGCCAACGATACGCAGTATTTT. Translating gives CASSQGSRANDTQYF.

This clonotype was seen only once. V and J are TRBV5-5 and TRBJ1-5; D is possibly TRBD1 (5 bases). V was shortened by 0 bases and J by 2 bases, with 12 bases between the two germline ends. CDR1 and CDR2 (germline): SGHKS, YYEKEE (reference sequence). CDR3 length equals 16 residues. CDR3 sequence reads: CASSLATVEGNQPQHF. The CDR3, as DNA: TGTGCCAGCAGCTTGGCGACAGTGGAGGGCAATCAGCCCCAGCATTTT. Drawing the rest from reference TRBV5-5 and TRBJ1-5, the complete variable domain is DAGVTQSPTHLIKTRGQQVTLRCSPISGHKSVSWYQQVLGQGPQFIFQYYEKEERGRGNFPDRFSARQFPNYSSELNVNALLLGDSALYLCASSLATVEGNQPQHFGDGTRLSIL.

This clonotype was detected once. V gene TRBV25-1 combines with J gene TRBJ2-1; D call uncertain. CDR3 length equals 13 residues. V dropped 3 bases and J dropped 5 bases, with 8 bases sitting between them. CDR1 and CDR2 from the germline V gene are MGHDK and SYGVNS. CDR3 nucleotides: TGTGCCAGCAGTGACCGGACCGACAATGAGCAGTTCTTC. This translates into CASSDRTDNEQFF. Variable domain in full (rest from reference TRBV25-1 and TRBJ2-1): EADIYQTPRYLVIGTGKKITLECSQTMGHDKMYWYQQDPGMELHLIHYSYGVNSTEKGDLSSESTVSRIRTEHFPLTLESARPSHTSQYLCASSDRTDNEQFFGPGTRLTVL.

The chain recombines TRBV5-1 with TRBJ2-7; no firm D call. Germline V gives CDR1 SGHRS, CDR2 YFSETQ. Deletions cut 4 bases from V and 0 bases from J, with 11 bases between. The CDR3 extends over 14 amino acids. CDR3 amino acids: CASSAPVDSYEQYF. CDR3 DNA sequence: TGCGCCAGCAGCGCTCCGGTGGACTCCTACGAGCAGTACTTC.

This chain links TRBV5-1 with TRBJ2-5; the D gene is possibly TRBD2 (6 bases). The germline V and J ends were trimmed by 0 bases and 1 base, with 10 bases remaining between them. Germline assignment: CDR1 SGHRS and CDR2 YFSETQ. This CDR3 is built from 15 residues. The CDR3 spells CASSLVGGAQETQYF. The CDR3 DNA sequence: TGCGCCAGCAGCTTGGTCGGAGGGGCCCAAGAGACCCAGTACTTC. Full variable domain (rest looked up from reference TRBV5-1 and TRBJ2-5): KAGVTQTPRYLIKTRGQQVTLSCSPISGHRSVSWYQQTPGQGLQFLFEYFSETQRNKGNFPGRFSGRQFSNSRSEMNVSTLELGDSALYLCASSLVGGAQETQYFGPGTRLLVL.

This chain uses TRBV28 with TRBJ2-1; D may be TRBD2 (6 bases). The CDR3 covers 16 residues. Per the germline V gene, CDR1 is MDHEN and CDR2 is SYDVKM. V lost 6 bases and J lost 4, with 19 bases in between. The CDR3 reads CASSQLGTSAYNEQFF. DNA of the CDR3: TGTGCCAGCAGCCAATTAGGGACTTCGGCTTACAATGAGCAGTTCTTC.

The chain combines TRBV12-3 or TRBV12-4 with TRBJ2-1, with TRBD2 identical over 7 bases. V was clipped by 3 bases and J by 5 bases; unmatched bases: 7. CDR3 size: 15 residues. As DNA, the CDR3 is TGTGCCAGCAGTTTCGGCCGGGACTACGACAATGAGCAGTTCTTC. Translated, it gives CASSFGRDYDNEQFF.

This chain uses TRBV7-9 with TRBJ2-1; 11 bases line up with TRBD2. J gave up 8 bases and V 1 base, and 7 bases lay outside the gene matches. Germline V gene data show CDR1 as SEHNR and CDR2 as FQNEAQ (reference sequence). This CDR3 region has 16 residues. CDR3 residues: CASSLELAGALDEQFF. The CDR3 DNA reads TGTGCCAGCAGCTTAGAACTAGCGGGAGCCTTGGATGAGCAGTTCTTC.

The CDR3 region is CASSPQDGYNSPLHF. CDR3 coding DNA: TGTGCCAGCAGCCCACAGGACGGATATAATTCACCCCTCCACTTT. The chain combines TRBV7-9 with TRBJ1-6, with TRBD1 as a possible D gene (5 bases). Trimming pared 5 bases from V and 4 bases from J, leaving 12 bases between. Germline-derived CDR1 and CDR2 are SEHNR and FQNEAQ (reference sequence). This CDR3 has 15 amino acids.

This clonotype was observed a handful of times. The rearrangement links TRBV11-2 to TRBJ2-7; 8 nucleotides align to TRBD1. V shed 5 bases, J shed 4 bases, and the junction held 7 bases outside the gene matches. Germline CDR1 and CDR2: SGHAT and FQNNGV. The CDR3 runs 14 residues. CDR3 sequence (DNA): TGTGCCAGCAGCCGAGGGACAGGAGGATACGAGCAGTACTTC. Translating gives CASSRGTGGYEQYF.

Only a few counts were recorded for this clonotype. The V call is TRBV10-3, the J call TRBJ2-1, with TRBD1 identical over 7 bases. The CDR3 sequence is 17 residues long. The V segment lost 6 bases and the J segment 5 bases; nucleotides outside the gene matches: 16. CDR1 is ENHRY, CDR2 SYGVKD, per germline. DNA for the CDR3: TGTGCCATCAGCTCCACCCGGGACGAGGGGGCCCACAATGAGCAGTTCTTC. Protein sequence: CAISSTRDEGAHNEQFF.

The chain is built from TRBV9 and TRBJ2-1, with D perhaps matching TRBD1 or TRBD2 (5 bases each). The CDR3 sequence is 12 residues long. Germline CDR1 and CDR2: SGDLS and YYNGEE. Trimming shortened V by 3 bases and J by 8 bases, and 9 bases separated the two germline ends. CDR3 region: CASSEGRDEQFF. CDR3 nucleotide sequence: TGTGCCAGCAGCGAGGGACGTGATGAGCAGTTCTTC.

This clonotype was seen a handful of times. The chain employs TRBV5-5 and TRBJ2-3; D perhaps matches TRBD1 (6 bases). Germline CDR1 is SGHKS and CDR2 is YYEKEE (reference sequence). The CDR3 spans 14 residues. V dropped 1 base and J dropped 6 bases, with 12 bases sitting between them. The CDR3: CASSLTGQGDTQYF. The CDR3 DNA follows: TGTGCCAGCAGCTTGACAGGGCAAGGCGATACGCAGTATTTT.